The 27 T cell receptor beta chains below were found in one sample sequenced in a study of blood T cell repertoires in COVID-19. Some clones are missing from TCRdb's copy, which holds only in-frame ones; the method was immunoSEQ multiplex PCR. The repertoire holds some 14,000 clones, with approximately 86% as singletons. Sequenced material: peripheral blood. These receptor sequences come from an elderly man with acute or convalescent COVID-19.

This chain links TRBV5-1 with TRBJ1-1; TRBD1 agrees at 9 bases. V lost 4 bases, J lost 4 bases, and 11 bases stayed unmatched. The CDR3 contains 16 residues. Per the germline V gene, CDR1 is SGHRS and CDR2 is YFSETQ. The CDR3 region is CASSTGTGRVGTEAFF. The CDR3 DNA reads TGCGCCAGCAGCACCGGGACAGGGAGAGTGGGCACTGAAGCTTTCTTT.

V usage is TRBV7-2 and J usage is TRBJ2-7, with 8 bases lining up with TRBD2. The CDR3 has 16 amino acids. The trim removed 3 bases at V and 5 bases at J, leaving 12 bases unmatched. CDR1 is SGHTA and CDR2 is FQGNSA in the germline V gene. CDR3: CASSLGGGGRSHEQYF. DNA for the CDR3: TGTGCCAGCAGCTTGGGGGGAGGCGGGAGGTCTCACGAGCAGTACTTC.

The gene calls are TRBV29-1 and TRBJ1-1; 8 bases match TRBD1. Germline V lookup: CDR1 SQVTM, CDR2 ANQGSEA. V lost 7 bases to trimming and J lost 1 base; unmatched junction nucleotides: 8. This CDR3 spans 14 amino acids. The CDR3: CSARTGNTNTEAFF. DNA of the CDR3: TGCAGCGCACGGACAGGGAATACGAACACTGAAGCTTTCTTT.

In DNA, the CDR3 is TGTGCCAGCAGCTTGCCACATCTAGGTCGGCAGTTCTTC. Protein sequence: CASSLPHLGRQFF. The J gene is TRBJ2-1, the V gene TRBV7-3; D gene uncertain. Germline CDR1 SGHTA, CDR2 FQGTGA. The CDR3 sequence is 13 residues long. The V and J ends lost 3 bases and 12 bases respectively, with 15 bases between them.

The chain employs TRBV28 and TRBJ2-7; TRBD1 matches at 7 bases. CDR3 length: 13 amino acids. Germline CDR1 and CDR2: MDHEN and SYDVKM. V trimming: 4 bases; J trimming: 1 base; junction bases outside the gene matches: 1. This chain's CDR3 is CASSSGQSYEQYF. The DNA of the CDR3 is TGTGCCAGCAGTTCGGGACAGTCCTACGAGCAGTACTTC.

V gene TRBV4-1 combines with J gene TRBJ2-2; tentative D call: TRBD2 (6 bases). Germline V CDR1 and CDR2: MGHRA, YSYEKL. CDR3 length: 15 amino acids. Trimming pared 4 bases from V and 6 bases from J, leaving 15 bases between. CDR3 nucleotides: TGCGCCAGCAGCCCCACGCAATGGGGGGCCGGGGAGCTGTTTTTT. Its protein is CASSPTQWGAGELFF.

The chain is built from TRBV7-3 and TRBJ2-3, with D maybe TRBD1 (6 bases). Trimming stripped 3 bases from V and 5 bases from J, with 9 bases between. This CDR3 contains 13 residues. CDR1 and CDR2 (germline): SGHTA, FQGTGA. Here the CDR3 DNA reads TGTGCCAGCAGCTTCAGGGGTGGAGATACGCAGTATTTT. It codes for CASSFRGGDTQYF.

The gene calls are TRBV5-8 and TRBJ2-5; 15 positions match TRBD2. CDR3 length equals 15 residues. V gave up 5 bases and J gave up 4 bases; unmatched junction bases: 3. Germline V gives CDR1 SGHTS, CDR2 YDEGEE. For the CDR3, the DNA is TGTGCCAGCAGTTCGGGACTAGCGGGGGGAGAGACCCAGTACTTC. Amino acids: CASSSGLAGGETQYF.

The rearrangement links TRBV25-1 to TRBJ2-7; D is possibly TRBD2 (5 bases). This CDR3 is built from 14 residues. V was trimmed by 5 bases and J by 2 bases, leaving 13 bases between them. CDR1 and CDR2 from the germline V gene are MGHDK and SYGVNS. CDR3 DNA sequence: TGTGCCAGCAGTCTTACTAGGGTCCCCTACGAGCAGTACTTC. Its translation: CASSLTRVPYEQYF.

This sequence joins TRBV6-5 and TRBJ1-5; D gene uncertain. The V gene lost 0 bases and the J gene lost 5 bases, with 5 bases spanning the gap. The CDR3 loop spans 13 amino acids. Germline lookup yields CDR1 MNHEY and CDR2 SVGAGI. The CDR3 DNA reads TGTGCCAGCAGTTACTCGAGGGATCAGCCCCAGCATTTT. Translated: CASSYSRDQPQHF.

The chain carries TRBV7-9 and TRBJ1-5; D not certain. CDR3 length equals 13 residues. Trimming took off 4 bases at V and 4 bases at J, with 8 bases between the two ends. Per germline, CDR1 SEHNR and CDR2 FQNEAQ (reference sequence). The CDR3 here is CASSSESNQPQHF. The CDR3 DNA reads TGTGCCAGCAGCTCAGAATCGAATCAGCCCCAGCATTTT. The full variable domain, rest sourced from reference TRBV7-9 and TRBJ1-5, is DTGVSQNPRHKITKRGQNVTFRCDPISEHNRLYWYRQTLGQGPEFLTYFQNEAQLEKSRLLSDRFSAERPKGSFSTLEIQRTEQGDSAMYLCASSSESNQPQHFGDGTRLSIL.

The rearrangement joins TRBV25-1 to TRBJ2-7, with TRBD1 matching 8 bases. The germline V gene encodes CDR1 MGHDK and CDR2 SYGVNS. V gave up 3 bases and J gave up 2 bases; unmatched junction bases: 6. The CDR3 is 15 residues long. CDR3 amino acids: CASSDVWTGPYEQYF. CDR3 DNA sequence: TGTGCCAGCAGTGACGTATGGACAGGGCCCTACGAGCAGTACTTC.

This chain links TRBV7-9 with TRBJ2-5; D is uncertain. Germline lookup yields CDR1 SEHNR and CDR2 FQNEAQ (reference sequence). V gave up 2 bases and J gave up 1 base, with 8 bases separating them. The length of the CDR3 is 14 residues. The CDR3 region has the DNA TGTGCCAGCAGCTTACTAGGCAGCCAAGAGACCCAGTACTTC. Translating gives CASSLLGSQETQYF.

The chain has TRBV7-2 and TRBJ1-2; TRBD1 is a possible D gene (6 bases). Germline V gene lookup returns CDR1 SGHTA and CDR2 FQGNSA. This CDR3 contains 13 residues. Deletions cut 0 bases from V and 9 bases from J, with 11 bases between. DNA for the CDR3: TGTGCCAGCAGCTTAGCGCTCCAGGGGAGCTACACCTTC. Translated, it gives CASSLALQGSYTF.

The DNA for the CDR3 is TGTGCCAGCAGCTCAGGGGGAGCAACTAATGAAAAACTGTTTTTT. This sequence encodes CASSSGGATNEKLFF. The rearrangement uses TRBV27 and TRBJ1-4; 7 nucleotides align to TRBD1. CDR3 length: 15 amino acids. Germline assignment: CDR1 MNHEY and CDR2 SMNVEV (reference sequence). V lost 6 bases to trimming and J lost 0 bases; unmatched junction nucleotides: 4.

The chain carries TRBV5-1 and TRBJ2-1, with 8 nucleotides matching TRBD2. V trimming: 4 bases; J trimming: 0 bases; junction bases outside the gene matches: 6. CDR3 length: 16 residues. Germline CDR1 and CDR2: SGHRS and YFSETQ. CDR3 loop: CASSMTSVTSYNEQFF. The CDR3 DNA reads TGCGCCAGCAGCATGACTAGCGTTACCTCCTACAATGAGCAGTTCTTC.

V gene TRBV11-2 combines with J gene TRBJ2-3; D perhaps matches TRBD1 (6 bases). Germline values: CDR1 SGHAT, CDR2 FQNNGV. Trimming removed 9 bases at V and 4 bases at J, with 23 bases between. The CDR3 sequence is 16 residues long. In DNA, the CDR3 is TGTGCCAGGTCTCATCGAGAGGGGGTGAAACCAGATACGCAGTATTTT. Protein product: CARSHREGVKPDTQYF.

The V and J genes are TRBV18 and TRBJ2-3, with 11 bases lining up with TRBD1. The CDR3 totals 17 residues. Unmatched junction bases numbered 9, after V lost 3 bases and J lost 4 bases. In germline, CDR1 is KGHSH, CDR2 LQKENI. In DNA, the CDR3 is TGTGCCAGCTCACCCCCCGGGACAGGGGGTCCGGCAGATACGCAGTATTTT. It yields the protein CASSPPGTGGPADTQYF.

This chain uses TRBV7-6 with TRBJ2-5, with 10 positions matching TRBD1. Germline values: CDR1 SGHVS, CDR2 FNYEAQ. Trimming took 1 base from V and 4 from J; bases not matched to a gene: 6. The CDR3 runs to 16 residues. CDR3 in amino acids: CASSLGQGAQTETQYF. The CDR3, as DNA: TGTGCCAGCAGCTTAGGACAGGGGGCGCAAACAGAGACCCAGTACTTC.

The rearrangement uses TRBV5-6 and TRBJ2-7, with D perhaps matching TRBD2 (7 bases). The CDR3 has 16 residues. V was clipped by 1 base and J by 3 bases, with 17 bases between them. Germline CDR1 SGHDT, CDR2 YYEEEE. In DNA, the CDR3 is TGTGCCAGCAGCTTGTTGGGGGGGCAGGGCTTCTACGAGCAGTACTTC. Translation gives CASSLLGGQGFYEQYF.

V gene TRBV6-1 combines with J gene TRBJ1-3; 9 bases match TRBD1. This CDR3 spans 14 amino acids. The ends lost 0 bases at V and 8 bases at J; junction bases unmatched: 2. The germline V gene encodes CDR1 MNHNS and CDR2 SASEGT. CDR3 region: CASSEAGQGHTIYF. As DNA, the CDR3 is TGTGCCAGCAGTGAAGCGGGACAGGGACACACCATATATTTT.

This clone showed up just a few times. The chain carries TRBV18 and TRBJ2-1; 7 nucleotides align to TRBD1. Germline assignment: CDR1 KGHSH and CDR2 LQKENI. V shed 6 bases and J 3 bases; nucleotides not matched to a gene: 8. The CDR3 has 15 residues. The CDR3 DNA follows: TGTGCCAGCTCCCATGACAGGGCGAACTACAATGAGCAGTTCTTC. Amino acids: CASSHDRANYNEQFF.

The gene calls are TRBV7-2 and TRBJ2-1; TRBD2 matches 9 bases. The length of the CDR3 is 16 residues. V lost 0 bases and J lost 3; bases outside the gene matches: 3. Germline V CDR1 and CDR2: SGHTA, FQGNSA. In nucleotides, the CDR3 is TGTGCCAGCAGCTTAGCGAGTAGCGGGGGCTACAATGAGCAGTTCTTC. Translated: CASSLASSGGYNEQFF.

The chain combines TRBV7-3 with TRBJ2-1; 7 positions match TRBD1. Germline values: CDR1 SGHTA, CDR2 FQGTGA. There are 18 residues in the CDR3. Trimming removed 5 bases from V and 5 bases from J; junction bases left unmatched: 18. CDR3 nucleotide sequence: TGTGCCAGCAGCCTCGAAGGGGGCATGGATGGGGTGGACAATGAGCAGTTCTTC. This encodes CASSLEGGMDGVDNEQFF.

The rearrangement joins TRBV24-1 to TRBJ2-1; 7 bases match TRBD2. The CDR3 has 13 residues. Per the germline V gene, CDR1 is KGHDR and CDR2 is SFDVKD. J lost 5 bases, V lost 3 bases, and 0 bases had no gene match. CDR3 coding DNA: TGTGCCACCAGTGATGGGGGGGACAATGAGCAGTTCTTC. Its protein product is CATSDGGDNEQFF.

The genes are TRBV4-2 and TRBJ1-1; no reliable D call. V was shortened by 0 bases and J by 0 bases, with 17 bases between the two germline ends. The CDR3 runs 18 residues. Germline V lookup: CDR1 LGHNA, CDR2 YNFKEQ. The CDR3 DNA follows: TGTGCCAGCAGCCAAGATTTGGCAGATTCTCCCATGAACACTGAAGCTTTCTTT. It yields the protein CASSQDLADSPMNTEAFF.

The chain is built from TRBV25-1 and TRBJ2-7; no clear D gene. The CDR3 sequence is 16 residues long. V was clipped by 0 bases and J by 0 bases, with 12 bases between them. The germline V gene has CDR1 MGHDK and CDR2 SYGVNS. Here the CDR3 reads CASSEYGTALSYEQYF. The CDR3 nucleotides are TGTGCCAGCAGTGAATATGGAACAGCCCTCTCCTACGAGCAGTACTTC.